This passage covers 30 T cell receptor beta chains from one sample sequenced in a study of blood T cell repertoires in COVID-19. The protocol was immunoSEQ multiplex PCR, while the TCRdb copy is restricted to in-frame clones and leaves out a portion. This sample has 150,000 to 200,000 clones; over 60% occur once, and the top ten carry around 24%. Sample: peripheral blood. All receptors come from a woman aged 70-85 years with acute or convalescent COVID-19.

The chain combines TRBV7-8 with TRBJ2-2; 7 bases are shared with TRBD2. With V trimmed by 4 bases and J by 0 bases, 2 bases remained unmatched. This CDR3 spans 15 amino acids. Germline CDR1 reads SGHVS; CDR2 reads FQNEAQ. The CDR3 protein is CASSSAGANTGELFF. The CDR3 DNA follows: TGTGCCAGCAGCTCCGCGGGGGCGAACACCGGGGAGCTGTTTTTT.

This clone came up a few times. The chain recombines TRBV5-6 with TRBJ2-2, with D possibly TRBD2 on 5 matching bases. CDR3 length: 13 residues. Deletions cut 4 bases from V and 6 bases from J, with 10 bases between. The germline V gene encodes CDR1 SGHDT and CDR2 YYEEEE. For the CDR3, the DNA is TGTGCCAGCAGCCGAGGGAGTCCCGGGGAGCTGTTTTTT. Its translation: CASSRGSPGELFF.

The rearrangement links TRBV5-4 to TRBJ2-7, with TRBD1 matching over 7 bases. Germline assignment: CDR1 SGHNT and CDR2 YYREEE (reference sequence). The J segment lost 6 bases and the V segment lost 0 bases, leaving 0 bases of the junction unmatched. CDR3 length: 12 residues. In nucleotides, the CDR3 is TGTGCCAGCAGCTTGGCAGGGGGCGAGCAGTACTTC. Amino acids: CASSLAGGEQYF. Full variable domain (outside the CDR3, taken from reference TRBV5-4 and TRBJ2-7): ETGVTQSPTHLIKTRGQQVTLRCSSQSGHNTVSWYQQALGQGPQFIFQYYREEENGRGNFPPRFSGLQFPNYSSELNVNALELDDSALYLCASSLAGGEQYFGPGTRLTVT.

The V gene is TRBV7-9, the J gene TRBJ2-3, with 7 bases lining up with TRBD2. The CDR3 length is 13 residues. From germline, CDR1 is SEHNR and CDR2 FQNEAQ (reference sequence). The ends lost 8 bases at V and 2 bases at J; junction bases unmatched: 4. Here the CDR3 reads CASGRGDTDTQYF. The CDR3 DNA is TGTGCCAGCGGTCGGGGGGACACAGATACGCAGTATTTT. Complete variable domain (other parts from reference TRBV7-9 and TRBJ2-3): DTGVSQNPRHKITKRGQNVTFRCDPISEHNRLYWYRQTLGQGPEFLTYFQNEAQLEKSRLLSDRFSAERPKGSFSTLEIQRTEQGDSAMYLCASGRGDTDTQYFGPGTRLTVL.

A single count supports this clone. The chain couples TRBV4-2 to TRBJ2-1; 9 bases line up with TRBD2. From germline, CDR1 is LGHNA and CDR2 YNFKEQ. The length of the CDR3 is 15 residues. J lost 9 bases, V lost 1 base, and 7 bases had no gene match. The CDR3 DNA sequence: TGTGCCAGCAGCCAAGCTGGCGGGAGGGCCGGTGAGCAGTTCTTC. Protein: CASSQAGGRAGEQFF.

The rearrangement uses TRBV24-1 and TRBJ2-1; D perhaps matches TRBD1 (5 bases). The V gene's germline CDR1 is KGHDR and CDR2 SFDVKD. Trimming removed 0 bases at V and 6 bases at J, with 11 bases between. The CDR3 covers 15 residues. This CDR3 is CATSDLVQGSNEQFF. DNA for the CDR3: TGTGCCACCAGTGATTTGGTCCAGGGCAGCAATGAGCAGTTCTTC.

The chain has TRBV14 and TRBJ2-5; 10 bases map to TRBD2. Per germline, CDR1 SGHDN and CDR2 FVKESK. Trimming removed 1 base from V and 5 bases from J; junction bases left unmatched: 4. The CDR3 contains 15 residues. The CDR3 nucleotides are TGTGCCAGCAGCCAAGTGCTAGCGGGGGCTGAGACCCAGTACTTC. Its protein is CASSQVLAGAETQYF. Full variable domain (missing parts from reference TRBV14 and TRBJ2-5): EAGVTQFPSHSVIEKGQTVTLRCDPISGHDNLYWYRRVMGKEIKFLLHFVKESKQDESGMPNNRFLAERTGGTYSTLKVQPAELEDSGVYFCASSQVLAGAETQYFGPGTRLLVL.

The rearrangement joins TRBV30 to TRBJ1-6; 7 bases map to TRBD1. The CDR3 runs to 14 residues. From germline, CDR1 is GTSNPN and CDR2 SVGIG (reference sequence). V was clipped by 2 bases and J by 5 bases; unmatched bases: 3. The CDR3 here is CAWSTGTDNSPLHF. CDR3 coding DNA: TGTGCCTGGAGTACCGGGACAGATAATTCACCCCTCCACTTT.

The chain links TRBV5-1 to TRBJ1-1; TRBD1 agrees at 7 bases. This CDR3 contains 13 residues. Germline V gives CDR1 SGHRS, CDR2 YFSETQ. The trim removed 6 bases at V and 5 bases at J, leaving 7 bases unmatched. DNA of the CDR3: TGCGCCAGCAAGGAGACAGGGAAGACTGAAGCTTTCTTT. Its protein is CASKETGKTEAFF. Looking up the rest from reference TRBV5-1 and TRBJ1-1 gives the full variable domain: KAGVTQTPRYLIKTRGQQVTLSCSPISGHRSVSWYQQTPGQGLQFLFEYFSETQRNKGNFPGRFSGRQFSNSRSEMNVSTLELGDSALYLCASKETGKTEAFFGQGTRLTVV.

The J gene is TRBJ2-3, the V gene TRBV7-9; D is uncertain. Trimming left V 1 base short and J 6 bases short, with 14 bases between. Germline CDR1 is SEHNR and CDR2 is FQNEAQ (reference sequence). This CDR3 contains 15 residues. The CDR3 bases are TGTGCCAGCAGCTTAGGTTCGACATTGGCGGATACGCAGTATTTT. It yields the protein CASSLGSTLADTQYF.

The V call is TRBV3-1 (or the pseudogene TRBV3-2), the J call TRBJ2-7, with 10 bases identical to TRBD1. Germline V gene lookup returns CDR1 LGHDT and CDR2 YNNKEL (reference sequence). This CDR3 has 15 residues. V lost 2 bases, J lost 4 bases, and 5 bases stayed unmatched. The CDR3 spells CASSQPGQGKYEQYF. In DNA form, the CDR3 reads TGTGCCAGCAGCCAACCGGGACAGGGGAAATACGAGCAGTACTTC.

This clone appeared a few times. The chain is built from TRBV19 and TRBJ1-2; D is ambiguous. Trimming stripped 10 bases from V and 3 bases from J, with 9 bases between. Germline V lookup: CDR1 LNHDA, CDR2 SQIVND (reference sequence). CDR3 length equals 11 residues. Here the CDR3 DNA reads TGTGCCACACAGAGAGACTATGGCTACACCTTC. Translating gives CATQRDYGYTF. Combining the CDR3 with reference TRBV19 and TRBJ1-2 gives the whole variable domain DGGITQSPKYLFRKEGQNVTLSCEQNLNHDAMYWYRQDPGQGLRLIYYSQIVNDFQKGDIAEGYSVSREKKESFPLTVTSAQKNPTAFYLCATQRDYGYTFGSGTRLTVV.

V gene TRBV19 combines with J gene TRBJ1-4; unclear D gene. The ends were cut back, 6 bases at V and 1 base at J, with 9 bases in the middle. Germline V gene sequence: CDR1 LNHDA, CDR2 SQIVND (reference sequence). The CDR3 contains 14 residues. CDR3 region: CASSQLQTNEKLFF. The CDR3 nucleotides read TGTGCCAGTAGCCAACTTCAAACTAATGAAAAACTGTTTTTT.

This chain joins TRBV7-3 and TRBJ2-3; the match to TRBD2 covers 7 bases. CDR1 is SGHTA and CDR2 is FQGTGA in the germline V gene. This CDR3 contains 13 residues. V dropped 5 bases and J dropped 4; count of bases not matched to a gene: 3. The DNA of the CDR3 is TGTGCCAGCAGCACGGGGGGAGCAGATACGCAGTATTTT. It is translated as CASSTGGADTQYF.

V gene TRBV19 combines with J gene TRBJ1-1; 7 nucleotides align to TRBD1. V lost 8 bases to trimming and J lost 0 bases; unmatched junction nucleotides: 3. The CDR3 has 13 amino acids. Germline V gene sequence: CDR1 LNHDA, CDR2 SQIVND (reference sequence). The CDR3 here is CASAGQVNTEAFF. CDR3 in DNA: TGTGCCAGTGCCGGACAGGTGAACACTGAAGCTTTCTTT.

This clone has only one observation. The gene calls are TRBV12-3 or TRBV12-4 and TRBJ2-1, with D perhaps TRBD2 (5 bases). Trimming took off 3 bases at V and 8 bases at J, with 8 bases between the two ends. This CDR3 region has 12 residues. CDR3: CASSFARDEQFF. The DNA for the CDR3 is TGTGCCAGCAGTTTTGCGCGGGATGAGCAGTTCTTC.

This clone was counted between two and nine times. This chain uses TRBV27 with TRBJ2-1; D not resolved. Trimming removed 5 bases from V and 0 bases from J, with 14 bases in between. The CDR3 is 16 residues long. Germline CDR1 and CDR2: MNHEY and SMNVEV (reference sequence). In DNA form, the CDR3 reads TGTGCCAGCAGTGTCATACAGAGTCTCTCCTACAATGAGCAGTTCTTC. It yields the protein CASSVIQSLSYNEQFF.

V usage is TRBV29-1 and J usage is TRBJ2-7; the D is unclear. The CDR3 runs 12 residues. In germline, CDR1 is SQVTM, CDR2 ANQGSEA. V was trimmed by 4 bases and J by 0 bases, leaving 7 bases between them. The CDR3 nucleotides are TGCAGCGTTGGCGGAAACTCCTACGAGCAGTACTTC. Protein product: CSVGGNSYEQYF.

This clone has only one observation. The J gene is TRBJ2-7, the V gene TRBV2; D may be TRBD2 (5 bases). Germline V gives CDR1 SNHLY, CDR2 FYNNEI. The CDR3 has 13 amino acids. V lost 7 bases, J lost 4 bases, and 14 bases lay in between. The CDR3 is CASILKLGYEQYF. The CDR3 DNA follows: TGTGCCAGCATTTTGAAACTAGGATACGAGCAGTACTTC.

Only one count was recorded for this clone. The CDR3 DNA follows: TGTGCCAGCAGCCCCCGTTCCCAGGGTGGCGGACAAGAGACCCAGTACTTC. Residues: CASSPRSQGGGQETQYF. The rearrangement joins TRBV11-3 to TRBJ2-5; D possibly corresponds to TRBD1 (5 bases). CDR1 is SGHNT and CDR2 is YENEEA in the germline V gene. The CDR3 runs 17 residues. V shed 5 bases and J shed 2 bases, with 21 bases lying between them.

This clone was seen a handful of times. The chain is built from TRBV2 and TRBJ2-5; D remains unclear. V was clipped by 4 bases and J by 4 bases, with 10 bases between them. Germline V gene sequence: CDR1 SNHLY, CDR2 FYNNEI. The CDR3 length is 13 residues. The CDR3 coding sequence is TGTGCCAGCAGTGCCACGGGTAGAGAGACCCAGTACTTC. Encoded protein: CASSATGRETQYF.

This chain connects TRBV5-1 to TRBJ2-2, with 8 bases identical to TRBD1. The ends lost 3 bases at V and 6 bases at J; junction bases unmatched: 4. CDR3 length equals 14 residues. Per germline, CDR1 SGHRS and CDR2 YFSETQ. CDR3 sequence: CASSSTGGPGELFF. CDR3 sequence (DNA): TGCGCCAGCAGCTCTACAGGGGGGCCCGGGGAGCTGTTTTTT.

The CDR3 nucleotides read TGTGCCAGCAAGGCTAGCGGAAACTACGAGCAGTACTTC. Translating gives CASKASGNYEQYF. The V gene is TRBV2, the J gene TRBJ2-7, with TRBD2 matching 7 bases. This CDR3 comprises 13 residues. V trimming: 7 bases; J trimming: 3 bases; junction bases outside the gene matches: 6. Germline CDR1 and CDR2: SNHLY and FYNNEI. The variable domain in full, with the rest retrieved from reference TRBV2 and TRBJ2-7, is EPEVTQTPSHQVTQMGQEVILRCVPISNHLYFYWYRQILGQKVEFLVSFYNNEISEKSEIFDDQFSVERPDGSNFTLKIRSTKLEDSAMYFCASKASGNYEQYFGPGTRLTVT.

In its sample, this clone was seen a few times. V gene TRBV19 combines with J gene TRBJ1-1; no clear D gene. Germline V gene data show CDR1 as LNHDA and CDR2 as SQIVND (reference sequence). The CDR3 length is 16 residues. V dropped 9 bases and J dropped 4 bases, with 24 bases sitting between them. The CDR3 loop reads CASALGRLTEGTEAFF. Here the CDR3 DNA reads TGTGCCAGCGCACTAGGACGGTTAACTGAGGGCACTGAAGCTTTCTTT.

V usage is TRBV5-1 and J usage is TRBJ1-1, with D possibly matching TRBD1 (5 bases). The V end was cut by 1 base, the J end by 0 bases, with 7 bases between. This CDR3 has 14 amino acids. In germline, CDR1 is SGHRS, CDR2 YFSETQ. CDR3 in amino acids: CASSLQGMNTEAFF. CDR3 in DNA: TGCGCCAGCAGCTTGCAGGGTATGAACACTGAAGCTTTCTTT.

The J gene is TRBJ2-5, the V gene TRBV5-1; possible D gene TRBD1, 6 bases. The CDR3 loop spans 15 amino acids. The ends were cut back, 0 bases at V and 6 bases at J, with 15 bases in the middle. CDR1 and CDR2 (germline): SGHRS, YFSETQ. DNA of the CDR3: TGCGCCAGCAGCTTGGACCAGGGACACCAGAAGACCCAGTACTTC. Its protein product is CASSLDQGHQKTQYF.

The gene calls are TRBV12-3 or TRBV12-4 and TRBJ1-2; D might be TRBD1 (5 bases). Trimming shortened V by 3 bases and J by 8 bases, and 10 bases separated the two germline ends. The CDR3 has 12 residues. In nucleotides, the CDR3 is TGTGCCAGCAGTTTCGGGGGTTTAGGCTACACCTTC. Translated, it gives CASSFGGLGYTF.

The rearrangement joins TRBV6-5 to TRBJ1-1; tentatively, D is TRBD1 (5 bases). Per the germline V gene, CDR1 is MNHEY and CDR2 is SVGAGI. This CDR3 spans 14 amino acids. The V end lost 6 bases, the J end lost 0 bases, and 11 bases lay between the germline ends. CDR3 loop: CASRGGPMNTEAFF. The CDR3 bases are TGTGCCAGCAGGGGGGGACCTATGAACACTGAAGCTTTCTTT.

The CDR3 sequence: CASSRFTSYGLAGAQDTQYF. In nucleotides, the CDR3 is TGTGCCAGCAGCCGTTTTACGAGTTACGGACTAGCGGGAGCACAAGATACGCAGTATTTT. This sequence joins TRBV7-8 and TRBJ2-3, with TRBD2 matching 13 bases. Germline values: CDR1 SGHVS, CDR2 FQNEAQ. The CDR3 runs 20 residues. Trimming at V came to 5 bases and at J to 5 bases, leaving 19 bases not matched to a gene.

This rearrangement joins TRBV25-1 to TRBJ2-2; TRBD1 is a possible D gene (5 bases). The CDR3 covers 17 residues. The V end lost 3 bases, the J end lost 5 bases, and 19 bases lay between the germline ends. The germline gives CDR1 MGHDK, CDR2 SYGVNS. This chain's CDR3 is CASSDFGRAGRTGELFF. CDR3 sequence (DNA): TGTGCCAGCAGTGATTTCGGTAGGGCAGGGCGGACCGGGGAGCTGTTTTTT.